This TCR beta chain was captured in a study of OX40 agonist ivuxolimab in advanced cancers. Background on the study: An anti-OX40 (CD134) antibody with agonistic activity, ivuxolimab, was administered to patients. The diagnoses of dose-escalation patients were hepatocellular carcinoma, melanoma, renal cell or head and neck cancer. General study results and limits: At doses 0.1 to 3.0 mg/kg, CD4+ and CD8+ clones expanded. Near-lowest levels of clonal expansion characterized partial responders at 0.1-3.0 mg/kg.

Here immunoSEQ multiplex PCR was the method, and the copy in TCRdb shows in-frame clones only, minus some. The table lists tens of thousands of clones, 80% to 90% of them singletons. Points on this clone: What it binds is unknown.

Germline V lookup: CDR1 MDHEN, CDR2 SYDVKM. J was trimmed by 9 bases and V by 6 bases; bases with no gene match: 11. This CDR3 is 16 amino acids long. J is TRBJ2-1 and V is TRBV28; 13 bases map to TRBD2. The sequence was collected from an adult with an advanced solid tumor such as melanoma, head and neck, liver or kidney cancer. This specimen was CD4+ or CD8+ T cells sorted from blood, taken in a trial of the OX40 agonist ivuxolimab. CDR3 residues: CASRGLAGERFGEQFF. CDR3 bases: TGTGCCAGCAGAGGACTAGCGGGAGAACGTTTTGGTGAGCAGTTCTTC.